One and the same sample provided the 13 T cell receptor beta chains below, sequenced in a study of blood T cell repertoires in COVID-19. TCRdb's table, derived via immunoSEQ multiplex PCR, lists solely in-frame clones and lacks some. Among more than 300,000 clones listed, 88% were seen once. The specimen sequenced was PBMCs or T cells enriched from blood (not recorded which). These receptors were obtained from a woman between 18 and 29 years old who had recovered from COVID-19.

The chain employs TRBV28 and TRBJ2-7; no definite D call. The germline V gene encodes CDR1 MDHEN and CDR2 SYDVKM. This CDR3 is built from 12 residues. V lost 2 bases and J 1 base, leaving 3 bases between the germline ends. The CDR3 sequence: CASSLRSYEQYF. CDR3 nucleotide sequence: TGTGCCAGCAGTTTACGGTCCTACGAGCAGTACTTC. Full variable domain (rest looked up from reference TRBV28 and TRBJ2-7): DVKVTQSSRYLVKRTGEKVFLECVQDMDHENMFWYRQDPGLGLRLIYFSYDVKMKEKGDIPEGYSVSREKKERFSLILESASTNQTSMYLCASSLRSYEQYFGPGTRLTVT.

The chain carries TRBV2 and TRBJ1-2; a weak D match, TRBD1 (6 bases). The germline CDR1 and CDR2 sequences are SNHLY and FYNNEI. The V and J ends lost 2 bases and 5 bases respectively, with 21 bases between them. This CDR3 has 17 residues. CDR3 residues: CASSESTGGRGVYGYTF. Here the CDR3 DNA reads TGTGCCAGCAGTGAATCAACGGGGGGGCGCGGGGTTTATGGCTACACCTTC.

The V and J genes are TRBV9 and TRBJ2-5, with 14 bases lining up with TRBD2. V gave up 4 bases and J gave up 5 bases; unmatched junction bases: 10. There are 17 residues in the CDR3. Germline-derived CDR1 and CDR2 are SGDLS and YYNGEE. CDR3 in amino acids: CASSPRPGLAGGETQYF. The CDR3 DNA reads TGTGCCAGCAGCCCCCGCCCCGGACTAGCGGGGGGTGAGACCCAGTACTTC.

The genes are TRBV19 and TRBJ2-7; D unclear. CDR3 size: 11 residues. Per germline, CDR1 LNHDA and CDR2 SQIVND (reference sequence). Deletions cut 10 bases from V and 3 bases from J, with 10 bases between. For the CDR3, the DNA is TGTGCCACCCTAAAGAACTACGAGCAGTACTTC. Its translation is CATLKNYEQYF. The full variable domain, in which reference TRBV19 and TRBJ2-7 provide the parts outside the CDR3, is DGGITQSPKYLFRKEGQNVTLSCEQNLNHDAMYWYRQDPGQGLRLIYYSQIVNDFQKGDIAEGYSVSREKKESFPLTVTSAQKNPTAFYLCATLKNYEQYFGPGTRLTVT.

The rearrangement joins TRBV5-6 to TRBJ1-2; no clear D. Germline values: CDR1 SGHDT, CDR2 YYEEEE. V was clipped by 2 bases and J by 4 bases, with 3 bases between them. This CDR3 spans 11 amino acids. The CDR3 DNA is TGTGCCAGCAGCTTCAGCTATGGCTACACCTTC. The encoded protein is CASSFSYGYTF.

This chain uses TRBV10-3 with TRBJ1-4, with D uncertain. Germline V CDR1 and CDR2: ENHRY, SYGVKD. Trimming cost V 0 bases and J 3 bases, with 11 bases left between them. The CDR3 has 16 residues. CDR3 in amino acids: CAISESGGSSNEKLFF. CDR3 coding DNA: TGTGCCATCAGTGAGTCGGGAGGGTCTTCTAATGAAAAACTGTTTTTT.

The chain is built from TRBV3-1 (or the pseudogene TRBV3-2) and TRBJ2-7; D unresolved. The germline V and J ends were trimmed by 4 bases and 6 bases, with 16 bases remaining between them. The CDR3 has 14 amino acids. CDR1 and CDR2 from the germline V gene are LGHDT and YNNKEL (reference sequence). This CDR3 reads CASSPVPRYPEQYF. In DNA, the CDR3 is TGTGCCAGCAGCCCCGTCCCCAGGTACCCCGAGCAGTACTTC.

The chain couples TRBV4-1 to TRBJ2-7; a possible D gene is TRBD1 (5 bases). This CDR3 is 16 amino acids long. The germline CDR1 and CDR2 sequences are MGHRA and YSYEKL. V was pared by 3 bases and J by 2 bases, with 17 bases between. The CDR3 region is CASSQGRQRRAYEQYF. DNA for the CDR3: TGCGCCAGCAGCCAGGGTAGACAGCGCAGGGCCTACGAGCAGTACTTC.

The gene calls are TRBV2 and TRBJ1-2; 9 nucleotides match TRBD1. Germline-derived CDR1 and CDR2 are SNHLY and FYNNEI. CDR3 length equals 14 residues. The V gene end was trimmed by 4 bases and the J gene end by 3 bases; junction bases not matched to a gene: 3. CDR3 residues: CASSADRGHYGYTF. CDR3 nucleotides: TGTGCCAGCAGTGCGGACAGGGGCCACTATGGCTACACCTTC.

CDR3 sequence reads: CASSQFGRGDIDNEQFF. The CDR3 bases are TGTGCCAGCAGCCAGTTCGGCCGGGGGGACATAGACAATGAGCAGTTCTTC. This sequence joins TRBV7-2 and TRBJ2-1; D perhaps matches TRBD2 (7 bases). This CDR3 contains 17 residues. Germline V CDR1 and CDR2: SGHTA, FQGNSA. With 5 bases removed from V and 5 bases from J, the gap between germline ends came to 22 bases.

This chain connects TRBV10-3 to TRBJ2-7; the match to TRBD1 covers 8 bases. CDR3 length: 13 amino acids. V gave up 11 bases and J gave up 5 bases; unmatched junction bases: 11. Germline V gene lookup returns CDR1 ENHRY and CDR2 SYGVKD. The CDR3 spells CAARQGSGHEQYF. CDR3 DNA: TGTGCCGCTCGACAGGGGAGTGGACACGAGCAGTACTTC.

V is TRBV15 and J is TRBJ2-4; 7 positions agree with TRBD1. CDR1 is LNHNV and CDR2 is YYDKDF in the germline V gene (reference sequence). V was pared by 1 base and J by 7 bases, with 7 bases of the junction left unmatched. This CDR3 spans 15 amino acids. The CDR3, as DNA: TGTGCCACCAGCAGAGTCACAGGGGACGTGAACATTCAGTACTTC. This sequence encodes CATSRVTGDVNIQYF.

This sequence joins TRBV4-3 and TRBJ2-4; a possible D gene is TRBD1 (6 bases). The V gene's germline CDR1 is LGHNA and CDR2 YSLEER. The ends were cut back, 5 bases at V and 4 bases at J, with 15 bases in the middle. CDR3 length: 15 amino acids. The CDR3 is CASSVTRTAKNIQYF. CDR3 sequence (DNA): TGCGCCAGCAGCGTAACTCGGACAGCTAAAAACATTCAGTACTTC.